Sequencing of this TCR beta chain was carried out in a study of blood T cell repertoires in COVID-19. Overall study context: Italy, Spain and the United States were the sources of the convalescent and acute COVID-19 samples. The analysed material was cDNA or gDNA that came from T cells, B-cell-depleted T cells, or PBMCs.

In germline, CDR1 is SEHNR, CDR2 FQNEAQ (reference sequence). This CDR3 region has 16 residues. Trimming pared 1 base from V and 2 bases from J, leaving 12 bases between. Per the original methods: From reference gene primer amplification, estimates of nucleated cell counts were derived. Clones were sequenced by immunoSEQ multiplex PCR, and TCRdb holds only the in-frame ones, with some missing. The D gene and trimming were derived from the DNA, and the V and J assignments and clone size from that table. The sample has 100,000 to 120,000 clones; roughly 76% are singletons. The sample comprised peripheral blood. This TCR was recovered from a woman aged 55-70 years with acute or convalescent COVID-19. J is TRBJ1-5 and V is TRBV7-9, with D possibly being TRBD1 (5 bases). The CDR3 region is CASSLGQTGGNQPQHF. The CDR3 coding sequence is TGTGCCAGCAGCTTAGGACAGACTGGGGGCAATCAGCCCCAGCATTTT.